These 31 T cell receptor beta chains came from one sample sequenced in a study of vaccination and CD4 T cells after COVID-19. Oncomine TCR Beta short-read sequencing was applied to DNA from cultured CD4+ T cells. TCRdb analysed the PCR reads with MiXCR anew, one entry per CDR3 protein. The sample contains about 20,000 distinct CDR3 sequences, approximately 67% of which appear only once. This sample's treatment: approximately nine-day PBMC culture with coronavirus spike peptide pools or control peptides (ViraFEST assay). The antigens of these receptors remain unknown. Sequenced sample: CD4+ T cells from blood, cultured in vitro. The receptors originated from a human donor who had recovered from COVID-19.

The chain employs TRBV28 and TRBJ1-1; D remains ambiguous. The CDR3 is 15 residues long. V was shortened by 6 bases and J by 0 bases, with 14 bases between the two germline ends. Germline CDR1 and CDR2: MDHEN and SYDVKM. As DNA, the CDR3 is TGTGCCAGCAGCCCCATTATCAGACTGAACACTGAAGCTTTCTTT. Protein: CASSPIIRLNTEAFF.

The chain joins TRBV24-1 to TRBJ2-3; the D gene is possibly TRBD2 (6 bases). V was trimmed by 7 bases and J by 5 bases, leaving 12 bases between them. Germline CDR1 and CDR2: KGHDR and SFDVKD. The CDR3 is 13 residues long. CDR3 protein: CATRGGAGDTQYF. The CDR3 DNA sequence: TGTGCCACCAGAGGAGGGGCGGGAGATACGCAGTATTTT.

The CDR3 region is CASSPLGRSNQPQHF. CDR3 nucleotide sequence: TGTGCCAGTAGTCCCTTAGGCAGAAGCAATCAGCCCCAGCATTTT. The chain employs TRBV19 and TRBJ1-5; D is unclear. Trimming took 5 bases from V and 1 from J, leaving 12 bases between them. The CDR3 runs 15 residues. Germline lookup yields CDR1 LNHDA and CDR2 SQIVND (reference sequence).

The CDR3 loop reads CASSLVAGEQYF. CDR3 nucleotides: TGTGCCAGCAGCTTAGTAGCTGGCGAGCAGTACTTC. The V and J genes are TRBV11-3 and TRBJ2-7; D is unresolved. Germline V lookup: CDR1 SGHNT, CDR2 YENEEA. There are 12 residues in the CDR3. The ends were cut back, 1 base at V and 6 bases at J, with 7 bases in the middle. The full variable domain, completed using reference TRBV11-3 and TRBJ2-7, is EAGVVQSPRYKIIEKKQPVAFWCNPISGHNTLYWYLQNLGQGPELLIRYENEEAVDDSQLPKDRFSAERLKGVDSTLKIQPAELGDSAVYLCASSLVAGEQYFGPGTRLTVT.

This clonotype is labeled medium-sized. This chain uses TRBV28 with TRBJ2-1, with D perhaps matching TRBD1 (7 bases). The CDR3 is made up of 16 amino acids. V was cut by 8 bases and J by 6 bases, with 23 bases left in between. CDR1 MDHEN and CDR2 SYDVKM come from the germline V gene. The CDR3, as DNA: TGTGCCAGCGGACTATGGACAGGCCAGACGACCAATGAGCAGTTCTTC. Its protein is CASGLWTGQTTNEQFF.

The gene calls are TRBV6-1 and TRBJ1-5; D perhaps matches TRBD1 (5 bases). V lost 0 bases, J lost 4 bases, and 13 bases lay in between. This CDR3 contains 16 residues. Germline V CDR1 and CDR2: MNHNS, SASEGT. CDR3 region: CASSEAGGSGNQPQHF. The CDR3 DNA reads as TGTGCCAGCAGTGAAGCTGGGGGAAGCGGAAATCAGCCCCAGCATTTT.

J is TRBJ1-1 and V is TRBV6-2 or TRBV6-3; D call uncertain. The germline V gene has CDR1 MNHEY and CDR2 SVGEGT. The CDR3 spans 12 residues. Trimming removed 6 bases at V and 2 bases at J, with 7 bases between. The CDR3 DNA reads TGTGCCAGCAGACCCTACAACACTGAAGCTTTCTTT. This translates into CASRPYNTEAFF.

The CDR3 DNA is TGTGCCAGCAGCTTAGGGGACAGAACGAACACTGAAGCTTTCTTT. As protein: CASSLGDRTNTEAFF. This chain links TRBV7-9 with TRBJ1-1; TRBD1 aligns across 7 bases. With 1 base clipped from V and 1 base from J, the junction kept 3 bases outside the gene matches. Per the germline V gene, CDR1 is SEHNR and CDR2 is FQNEAQ (reference sequence). The CDR3 totals 15 residues.

The chain carries TRBV29-1 and TRBJ1-3, with unresolved D. Per germline, CDR1 SQVTM and CDR2 ANQGSEA. With 6 bases removed from V and 3 bases from J, the gap between germline ends came to 12 bases. The CDR3 has 13 residues. CDR3 in amino acids: CSVIGLSGNTIYF. The CDR3 coding sequence is TGCAGCGTCATCGGGCTAAGTGGAAACACCATATATTTT.

V and J are TRBV6-1 and TRBJ1-1; 8 bases are a match to TRBD1. CDR3 length: 14 residues. V lost 0 bases to trimming and J lost 5 bases; unmatched junction nucleotides: 2. Germline V lookup: CDR1 MNHNS, CDR2 SASEGT. The CDR3 is CASSEAQGATEAFF. Here the CDR3 DNA reads TGTGCCAGCAGTGAAGCGCAGGGGGCAACTGAAGCTTTCTTT.

This clonotype was counted between two and nine times. The chain uses TRBV20-1 and TRBJ2-7; D gene unclear. The CDR3 runs 14 residues. Germline V gives CDR1 DFQATT, CDR2 SNEGSKA (reference sequence). Trimming shortened V by 0 bases and J by 8 bases, and 17 bases separated the two germline ends. CDR3 loop: CSARDVYVVAKQYF. For the CDR3, the DNA is TGCAGTGCTAGAGATGTGTATGTTGTTGCCAAGCAGTACTTC.

The chain recombines TRBV20-1 with TRBJ1-2, with a possible D match to TRBD1 (5 bases). The CDR3 runs 12 residues. Germline V CDR1 and CDR2: DFQATT, SNEGSKA (reference sequence). V gave up 5 bases and J gave up 7 bases, with 14 bases separating them. CDR3 DNA sequence: TGCAGTGCTGCTGTCCAGGGCGGTGGCTACACCTTC. It is translated as CSAAVQGGGYTF.

The rearrangement joins TRBV14 to TRBJ2-5, with D possibly being TRBD2 (6 bases). There are 14 residues in the CDR3. The V end was cut by 4 bases, the J end by 5 bases, with 14 bases between. CDR1 is SGHDN and CDR2 is FVKESK in the germline V gene. CDR3 residues: CASSPLRERETQYF. CDR3 DNA sequence: TGTGCCAGCAGCCCCTTACGGGAGAGGGAGACCCAGTACTTC. The entire variable domain, with the rest obtained from reference TRBV14 and TRBJ2-5, is as follows: EAGVTQFPSHSVIEKGQTVTLRCDPISGHDNLYWYRRVMGKEIKFLLHFVKESKQDESGMPNNRFLAERTGGTYSTLKVQPAELEDSGVYFCASSPLRERETQYFGPGTRLLVL.

The chain combines TRBV27 with TRBJ1-1; D ambiguous. This CDR3 comprises 15 residues. The germline V gene encodes CDR1 MNHEY and CDR2 SMNVEV (reference sequence). V dropped 5 bases and J dropped 8 bases, with 21 bases sitting between them. CDR3 coding DNA: TGTGCCAGCAGTCCCGGTCCCGGTAGCAGCAGGGAAGCTTTCTTT. Translating gives CASSPGPGSSREAFF.

The gene calls are TRBV19 and TRBJ2-3; D unresolved. V lost 6 bases and J 6 bases, leaving 7 bases between the germline ends. Germline V lookup: CDR1 LNHDA, CDR2 SQIVND (reference sequence). CDR3 size: 11 residues. The CDR3 loop is CASRVRDTQYF. CDR3 nucleotides: TGTGCCAGTAGAGTCAGGGATACGCAGTATTTT.

The genes are TRBV28 and TRBJ1-2, with no clear D. The V gene lost 6 bases and the J gene lost 8 bases, with 7 bases spanning the gap. This CDR3 has 10 amino acids. CDR1 and CDR2 (germline): MDHEN, SYDVKM. CDR3 DNA: TGTGCCAGCAGCAAGAAAGGCTACACCTTC. It encodes CASSKKGYTF.

V gene TRBV7-2 combines with J gene TRBJ1-5; D perhaps matches TRBD1 (5 bases). The V gene's germline CDR1 is SGHTA and CDR2 FQGNSA. The V end lost 5 bases, the J end lost 1 base, and 15 bases lay between the germline ends. There are 16 residues in the CDR3. CDR3 in DNA: TGTGCCAGCAGCCAAGCCGGGACGGAAAGCAATCAGCCCCAGCATTTT. Translating gives CASSQAGTESNQPQHF. Full variable domain (rest looked up from reference TRBV7-2 and TRBJ1-5): GAGVSQSPSNKVTEKGKDVELRCDPISGHTALYWYRQSLGQGLEFLIYFQGNSAPDKSGLPSDRFSAERTGGSVSTLTIQRTQQEDSAVYLCASSQAGTESNQPQHFGDGTRLSIL.

This clonotype was counted once. The genes are TRBV28 and TRBJ1-6, with D unresolved. V lost 2 bases, J lost 10 bases, and 12 bases lay in between. Germline loops: CDR1 MDHEN, CDR2 SYDVKM. The CDR3 has 14 residues. CDR3 residues: CASSLRTRSSPLHF. The DNA for the CDR3 is TGTGCCAGCAGTTTAAGGACCAGGAGCTCACCCCTCCACTTT.

The chain recombines TRBV20-1 with TRBJ2-3; TRBD1 matches 7 bases. Germline-derived CDR1 and CDR2 are DFQATT and SNEGSKA (reference sequence). With 7 bases clipped from V and 0 bases from J, the junction kept 10 bases outside the gene matches. The CDR3 is made up of 15 amino acids. CDR3 protein: CSGPTGTISTDTQYF. The CDR3 region has the DNA TGCAGTGGCCCGACAGGGACGATTAGCACAGATACGCAGTATTTT.

Only a few counts were recorded for this clonotype. CDR3 sequence reads: CSAMAGDVKNIQYF. CDR3 DNA sequence: TGCAGTGCAATGGCAGGGGATGTCAAAAACATTCAGTACTTC. The rearrangement joins TRBV20-1 to TRBJ2-4; D is possibly TRBD1 (6 bases). The CDR3 loop spans 14 amino acids. Germline CDR1 is DFQATT and CDR2 is SNEGSKA (reference sequence). V was clipped by 6 bases and J by 3 bases, with 15 bases between them.

The V and J genes are TRBV7-3 and TRBJ2-1; D call uncertain. V was clipped by 5 bases and J by 0 bases, with 8 bases between them. CDR1 SGHTA and CDR2 FQGTGA come from the germline V gene. The CDR3 is 14 residues long. The CDR3 DNA is TGTGCCAGCAGCCGTCAGGCCTCCTACAATGAGCAGTTCTTC. Its protein product is CASSRQASYNEQFF. Filled out from reference TRBV7-3 and TRBJ2-1, the complete variable domain reads GAGVSQTPSNKVTEKGKYVELRCDPISGHTALYWYRQSLGQGPEFLIYFQGTGAADDSGLPNDRFFAVRPEGSVSTLKIQRTERGDSAVYLCASSRQASYNEQFFGPGTRLTVL.

The rearrangement joins TRBV2 to TRBJ1-6; maybe TRBD1 (5 bases). The V gene's germline CDR1 is SNHLY and CDR2 FYNNEI. The CDR3 sequence is 16 residues long. Trimming left V 5 bases short and J 7 bases short, with 18 bases between. The CDR3 sequence is CASSWGGSGSNSPLHF. For the CDR3, the DNA is TGTGCCAGCAGTTGGGGTGGTTCAGGGTCAAATTCACCCCTCCACTTT. The full variable domain, completed using reference TRBV2 and TRBJ1-6, is EPEVTQTPSHQVTQMGQEVILRCVPISNHLYFYWYRQILGQKVEFLVSFYNNEISEKSEIFDDQFSVERPDGSNFTLKIRSTKLEDSAMYFCASSWGGSGSNSPLHFGNGTRLTVT.

There are a few counts of this clonotype. The V and J genes are TRBV7-2 and TRBJ1-2; a possible D gene is TRBD1 (5 bases). The germline V and J ends were trimmed by 3 bases and 12 bases, with 23 bases remaining between them. The CDR3 spans 15 residues. CDR1 is SGHTA and CDR2 is FQGNSA in the germline V gene. The CDR3 loop is CASSLVLEGRIGHTF. The CDR3, as DNA: TGTGCCAGCAGCTTGGTACTGGAGGGGAGAATCGGGCACACCTTC.

V is TRBV27 and J is TRBJ1-1; maybe TRBD1 (6 bases). This CDR3 has 14 amino acids. From germline, CDR1 is MNHEY and CDR2 SMNVEV (reference sequence). V gave up 4 bases and J gave up 10 bases, with 19 bases separating them. In nucleotides, the CDR3 is TGTGCCAGCAGTTATCTGACAGGCCTCGGGGGAGCTTTCTTT. Translating it yields CASSYLTGLGGAFF.

This chain joins TRBV6-1 and TRBJ2-7; TRBD1 matches at 11 bases. In germline, CDR1 is MNHNS, CDR2 SASEGT. This CDR3 has 16 residues. V shed 6 bases, J shed 5 bases, and the junction held 12 bases outside the gene matches. CDR3 region: CASRPGTGGVIDEQYF. For the CDR3, the DNA is TGTGCCAGCAGACCCGGGACAGGGGGAGTAATCGACGAGCAGTACTTC.

The CDR3 region is CAWTGQLTSTDTQYF. CDR3 nucleotide sequence: TGTGCCTGGACGGGACAGCTAACTAGCACAGATACGCAGTATTTT. The rearrangement uses TRBV30 and TRBJ2-3, with TRBD1 matching over 7 bases. Germline V gene sequence: CDR1 GTSNPN, CDR2 SVGIG (reference sequence). V shed 4 bases and J 0 bases; nucleotides not matched to a gene: 7. This CDR3 contains 15 residues.

The chain uses TRBV10-3 and TRBJ1-1; the D gene is possibly TRBD1 (5 bases). Germline CDR1 ENHRY, CDR2 SYGVKD. The CDR3 spans 15 residues. V gave up 5 bases and J gave up 4 bases, with 17 bases separating them. The CDR3 nucleotides are TGTGCCATCAGTCCTGGGACTTCCAGGAGCACTGAAGCTTTCTTT. Translated: CAISPGTSRSTEAFF.

The chain is built from TRBV20-1 and TRBJ2-5, with D perhaps TRBD1 or TRBD2 (5 bases each). Germline CDR1 and CDR2: DFQATT and SNEGSKA (reference sequence). The CDR3 runs 13 residues. V gave up 3 bases and J gave up 2 bases, with 10 bases separating them. The CDR3 protein is CSASGTVQETQYF. The DNA for the CDR3 is TGCAGTGCTAGCGGGACGGTACAAGAGACCCAGTACTTC.

This clonotype was recorded a few times. Germline is not matched at one junction end, which may reflect a read error. This chain connects TRBV6-4 to TRBJ1-2, with D possibly being TRBD1 (5 bases). The length of the CDR3 is 15 residues. In germline, CDR1 is MRHNA, CDR2 SNTAGT. CDR3 nucleotides: TGTGCCAGCAGTGAATCCTGGGACGGGACCTTCCCATCCGACTTC. This translates into CASSESWDGTFPSDF.

This clonotype was detected a few times. V and J are TRBV25-1 and TRBJ1-2, with 9 positions matching TRBD1. V shed 2 bases and J 7 bases; nucleotides not matched to a gene: 5. The CDR3 is 14 residues long. Germline CDR1 is MGHDK and CDR2 is SYGVNS. The CDR3 here is CASSEQGQGGGYTF. CDR3 nucleotides: TGTGCCAGCAGTGAACAGGGACAGGGAGGTGGCTACACCTTC.

The chain recombines TRBV6-2 or TRBV6-3 with TRBJ2-1; 8 nucleotides line up with TRBD2. V lost 4 bases and J lost 7; bases outside the gene matches: 9. The germline CDR1 and CDR2 sequences are MNHEY and SVGEGT. The length of the CDR3 is 15 residues. This chain's CDR3 is CASSSIAGMGNEQFF. CDR3 sequence (DNA): TGTGCCAGCAGTTCGATAGCGGGAATGGGTAATGAGCAGTTCTTC.